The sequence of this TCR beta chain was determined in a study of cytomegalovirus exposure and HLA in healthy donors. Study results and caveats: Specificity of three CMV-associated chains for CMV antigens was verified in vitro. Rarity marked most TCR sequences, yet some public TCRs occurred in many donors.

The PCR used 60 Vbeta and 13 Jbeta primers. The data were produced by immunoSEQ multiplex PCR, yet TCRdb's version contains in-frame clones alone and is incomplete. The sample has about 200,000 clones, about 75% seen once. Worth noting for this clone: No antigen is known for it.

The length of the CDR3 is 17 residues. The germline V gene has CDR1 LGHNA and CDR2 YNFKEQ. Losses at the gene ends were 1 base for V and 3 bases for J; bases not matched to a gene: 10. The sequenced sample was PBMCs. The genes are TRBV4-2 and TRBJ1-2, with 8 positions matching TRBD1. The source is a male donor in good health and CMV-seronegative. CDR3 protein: CASSQGTGSLWDYGYTF. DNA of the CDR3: TGTGCCAGCAGCCAAGGGACAGGGTCCCTTTGGGACTATGGCTACACCTTC.